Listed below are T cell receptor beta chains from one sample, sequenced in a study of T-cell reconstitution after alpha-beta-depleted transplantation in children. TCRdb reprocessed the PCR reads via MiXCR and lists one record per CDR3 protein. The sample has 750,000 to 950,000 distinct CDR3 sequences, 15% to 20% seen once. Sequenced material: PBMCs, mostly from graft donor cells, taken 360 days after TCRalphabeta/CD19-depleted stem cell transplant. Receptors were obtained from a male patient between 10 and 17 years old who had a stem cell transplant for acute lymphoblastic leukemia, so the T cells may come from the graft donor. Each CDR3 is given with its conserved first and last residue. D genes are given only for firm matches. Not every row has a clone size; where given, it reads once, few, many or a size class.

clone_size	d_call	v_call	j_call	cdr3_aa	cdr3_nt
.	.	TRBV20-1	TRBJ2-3	CSAPRAGRPDTQYF	TGCAGTGCTCCCAGAGCGGGCAGGCCAGATACGCAGTATTTT
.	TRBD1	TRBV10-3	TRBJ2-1	CAAHGQGGYNEQFF	TGTGCCGCTCACGGACAGGGAGGATACAATGAGCAGTTCTTC
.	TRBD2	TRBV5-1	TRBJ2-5	CASSTGLVLETQYF	TGCGCCAGCAGCACGGGACTAGTGTTGGAGACCCAGTACTTC
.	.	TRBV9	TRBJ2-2	CASSVNTGNTGELFF	TGTGCCAGCAGCGTAAATACAGGAAACACCGGGGAGCTGTTTTTT
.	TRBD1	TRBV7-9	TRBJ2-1	CASSSNEGTGTGNEQFF	TGTGCCAGCAGCTCCAACGAGGGGACAGGGACGGGGAATGAGCAGTTCTTC
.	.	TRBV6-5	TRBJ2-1	CASSYVLAGSYNEQFF	TGTGCCAGCAGTTACGTTCTAGCTGGCTCCTACAATGAGCAGTTCTTC
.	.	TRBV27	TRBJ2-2	CASSLGTQNTGELFF	TGTGCCAGCAGTCTCGGGACTCAGAACACCGGGGAGCTGTTTTTT
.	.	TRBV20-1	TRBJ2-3	CSARSPWTDRLDTQYF	TGCAGTGCTAGATCCCCGTGGACCGACAGGCTCGATACGCAGTATTTT
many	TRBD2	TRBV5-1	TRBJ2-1	CASSFRLAGGRFDPHSYNEQFF	TGCGCCAGCAGCTTCCGTCTAGCGGGAGGGCGTTTTGACCCCCACTCCTACAATGAGCAGTTCTTC
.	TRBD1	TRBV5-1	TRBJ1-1	CASSYNRGYTEAFF	TGCGCCAGCAGCTACAACAGGGGGTATACTGAAGCTTTCTTT
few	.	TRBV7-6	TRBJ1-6	CASSFTLADSYNSPLHF	TGTGCCAGCAGCTTTACGTTGGCTGACTCCTATAATTCACCCCTCCACTTT
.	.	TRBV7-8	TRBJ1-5	CASSLGRGADQPQHF	TGTGCCAGCAGCTTAGGACGGGGGGCGGATCAGCCCCAGCATTTT
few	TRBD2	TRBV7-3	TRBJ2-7	CASSLDPSGSYEQYF	TGTGCCAGCAGCTTAGACCCCAGCGGGAGCTACGAGCAGTACTTC
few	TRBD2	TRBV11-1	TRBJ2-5	CASSWSPGRALPQETQYF	TGTGCCAGCAGCTGGAGCCCAGGGAGGGCTCTACCTCAAGAGACCCAGTACTTC
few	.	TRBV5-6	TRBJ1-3	CASSSRTRRNTIYF	TGTGCCAGCAGCTCTAGGACCCGACGGAACACCATATATTTT
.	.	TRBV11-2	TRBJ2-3	CASSPRKLPTDTQYF	TGTGCCAGCAGCCCACGAAAACTACCCACAGATACGCAGTATTTT
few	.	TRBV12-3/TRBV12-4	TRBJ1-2	CASSLRRVANYGYTF	TGTGCCAGCAGTTTAAGGAGGGTTGCTAACTATGGCTACACCTTC
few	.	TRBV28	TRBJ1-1	CASSFPPPRATEAFF	TGTGCCAGCAGTTTCCCACCCCCTCGGGCCACTGAAGCTTTCTTT
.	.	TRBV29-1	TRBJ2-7	CSVFLITYEQYF	TGCAGCGTTTTCCTAATAACCTACGAGCAGTACTTC
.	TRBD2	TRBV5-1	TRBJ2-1	CASSFPIQTSGRGHNEQFF	TGCGCCAGCAGCTTTCCCATTCAGACTAGCGGGAGGGGCCACAATGAGCAGTTCTTC
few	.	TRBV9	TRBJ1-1	CASSVGPDGHPNTEAFF	TGTGCCAGCAGCGTAGGTCCCGATGGGCACCCGAACACTGAAGCTTTCTTT
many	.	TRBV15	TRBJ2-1	CATSRDQVYEQFF	TGTGCCACCAGCAGAGATCAGGTGTATGAGCAGTTCTTC
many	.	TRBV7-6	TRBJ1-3	CASSPTASSGNTIYF	TGTGCCAGCAGCCCGACGGCTAGCTCTGGAAACACCATATATTTT
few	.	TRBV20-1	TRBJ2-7	CSALQGSYEQYF	TGCAGTGCCCTCCAGGGCTCCTACGAGCAGTACTTC
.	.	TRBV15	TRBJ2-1	CATNPIPRHYNEQFF	TGTGCCACCAACCCTATCCCACGACACTACAATGAGCAGTTCTTC
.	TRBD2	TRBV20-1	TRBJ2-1	CSARRTGTSNEQFF	TGCAGTGCTAGACGAACCGGGACTAGCAATGAGCAGTTCTTC
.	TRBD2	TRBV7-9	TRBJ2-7	CASSEGGTSLSYEQYF	TGTGCCAGCAGCGAAGGCGGGACTAGCTTGTCCTACGAGCAGTACTTC
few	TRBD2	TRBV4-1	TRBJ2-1	CASNFASGRAGEQFF	TGCGCCAGCAATTTCGCTAGCGGGAGGGCCGGGGAGCAGTTCTTC
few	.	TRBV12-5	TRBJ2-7	CASGPLWGSKANEQYF	TGTGCTAGTGGTCCCCTTTGGGGGAGCAAGGCGAACGAGCAGTACTTC
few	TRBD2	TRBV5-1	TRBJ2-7	CASSSRPGLAGDEQYF	TGCGCCAGCAGCAGCAGGCCGGGACTAGCGGGAGACGAGCAGTACTTC
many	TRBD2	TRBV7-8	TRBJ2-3	CASSSLAGARTDTQYF	TGTGCCAGCAGCTCCTTAGCGGGAGCCAGGACAGATACGCAGTATTTT
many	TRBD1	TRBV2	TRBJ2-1	CASSRQGPSYNEQFF	TGTGCCAGCAGCCGACAGGGACCCTCCTACAATGAGCAGTTCTTC
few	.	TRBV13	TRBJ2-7	CASSTLHEQYF	TGTGCCAGCAGCACTCTCCACGAGCAGTACTTC
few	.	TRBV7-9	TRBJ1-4	CASSLVPEKLFF	TGTGCCAGCAGCTTAGTCCCCGAAAAACTGTTTTTT
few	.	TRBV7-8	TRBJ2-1	CASMGASAEQFF	TGTGCCAGCATGGGGGCTAGCGCTGAGCAGTTCTTC
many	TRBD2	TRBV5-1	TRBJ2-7	CASSFEASGHYEQYF	TGCGCCAGCAGCTTTGAGGCTAGCGGGCACTACGAGCAGTACTTC
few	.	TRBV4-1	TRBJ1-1	CASSQVVQENTEAFF	TGCGCCAGCAGCCAAGTGGTCCAGGAGAACACTGAAGCTTTCTTT
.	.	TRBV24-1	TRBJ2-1	CATSVARASSYNEQFF	TGTGCCACCAGCGTCGCCCGGGCGTCCTCCTACAATGAGCAGTTCTTC
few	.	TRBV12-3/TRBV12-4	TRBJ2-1	CASSPGGGGEQFF	TGTGCCAGCAGTCCCGGGGGAGGGGGTGAGCAGTTCTTC
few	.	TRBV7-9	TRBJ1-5	CASSLVGTVDSNQPQHF	TGTGCCAGCAGCTTAGTAGGGACGGTCGATAGCAATCAGCCCCAGCATTTT